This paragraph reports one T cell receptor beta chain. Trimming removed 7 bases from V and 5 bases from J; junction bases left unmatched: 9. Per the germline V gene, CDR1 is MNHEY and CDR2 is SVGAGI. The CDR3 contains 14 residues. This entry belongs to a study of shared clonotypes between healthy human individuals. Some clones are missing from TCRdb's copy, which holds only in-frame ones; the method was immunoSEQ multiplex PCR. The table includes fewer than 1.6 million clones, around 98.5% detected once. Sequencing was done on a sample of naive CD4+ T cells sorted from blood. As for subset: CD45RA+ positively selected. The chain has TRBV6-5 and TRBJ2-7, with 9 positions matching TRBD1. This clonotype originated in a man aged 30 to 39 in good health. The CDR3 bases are TGTGCCAGCACCAGAGGGACAGGGTCCCACGAGCAGTACTTC. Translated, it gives CASTRGTGSHEQYF.